This TCR beta chain stems from a study of cytomegalovirus exposure and HLA in healthy donors (TCRdb year 2017). For context, the study as a whole: According to an earlier analysis of several hundred of the donors, roughly 180 million T cells yielded over 100 million unique TCR beta sequences and 276 Gb of sequence data. About 320 gigabases of sequencing data and tens of millions of unique TCR sequences were included in an early release covering under 650 HLA-typed donors. In addition to the first cohort of 666 subjects, a separate validation cohort of approximately 110 different subjects was used. Alongside the repertoire data, information on donor age, sex, ethnicity and CMV serostatus was compiled. All discovery cohort repertoires had been generated using a single sequencing platform. Both class I and class II loci were covered by HLA typing, at four-digit resolution. An earlier analysis of fewer than 750 of the donors used high-throughput TCR beta sequencing to judge whether each TCR beta V gene segment behaved as functional or pseudogenic. Across 300 to 500 genotyped donors of the cohort, an average of roughly 230,000 unique TCR beta nucleotide sequences per donor were sequenced, and around 19% of those sequences were non-productive. Typing coverage differed by locus: A, B, C, DRB1 and DQB1 were typed in about 620-640 donors, DQA1 in about 560, DPA1 in some 610, and DPB1 in roughly 470. The T cell repertoires of roughly 660 subjects were profiled by immunosequencing and related to cytomegalovirus serostatus. The aim of the study was to test whether cataloging public T cell receptors could identify signatures of past pathogen exposure. A later analysis re-examined previously published TCR beta repertoires from roughly 650 donors and added high-resolution HLA genotyping to investigate patterns of TCR occurrence. Rather than drawing on any new phenotypic data, the later analysis identified candidate immune exposures from TCR beta sequences and the way those sequences occurred across donors. To predict cytomegalovirus infection status, the study brought together high-throughput TCR immunosequencing, statistical association of individual TCRs with disease status, and machine learning. About 5 DR-DQ haplotypes were handled as single units for association and clustering, since linkage in the cohort was strong. The genetic ancestry cluster associated with self-reported Caucasian donors included 65% to 90% of the roughly 400 genotyped donors. A later genetic analysis took genome-wide SNP genotypes for about three fifths of the 666 donors and used that subset as a discovery cohort. Points the paper makes about the study in general: Assigning TCR associations to individual alleles was difficult when HLA alleles, especially DR and DQ, strongly co-occurred. In vitro tests confirmed that a few of the cytomegalovirus-associated TCR beta chains recognize cytomegalovirus antigens. At a false discovery rate of 0.05, a later analysis linked about 17,000 TCR beta sequences to specific HLA alleles. According to a later genetic analysis, donors in an Asian-associated ancestry cluster had fewer N-insertions in productive TCRs than the approximately 700-donor mean. A cluster of highly shared sequence variants was judged likely to represent a technical artifact of the sequencing pipeline. Around 16 rarely observed V segments, including chromosome 9 orphons, were excluded from the earlier analysis of some 590 of the donors because counts were too low. A later genetic analysis associated a missense DCLRE1C variant with V-gene and J-gene trimming of TCR beta chains, and an independent cohort replicated the association. For the cohort, immune exposure information was limited to CMV serostatus. Correlated functional status among segregating V segments might reflect linkage disequilibrium, but an unknown experimental factor could not be ruled out. According to the authors, the approach could potentially be generalized to other disease states and immunological phenotypes. Cytomegalovirus status was reported to be diagnosed by the classifier with high specificity and sensitivity in both the original and validation cohorts. According to a later analysis, most CMV-associated TCR beta chains appeared to be HLA-restricted, and the HLA associations seemed to be driven largely by CMV exposure. A further reported finding was that TCR beta sequences accurately predicted the HLA-A and HLA-B alleles for most subjects in the first cohort. An earlier analysis of 450 to 750 of the donors showed that most TCR beta V segments appeared in productive rearrangements either about 90% or about 30% of the time, which broadly matched IMGT annotations. Most TCR sequences were observed very rarely across donors, whereas some public TCRs were present in many individuals. In a later analysis, TCR association rates were found to vary across HLA loci, with the most associated TCRs seen for DRB1 alleles and the fewest for HLA-C alleles. Roughly uniform sequencing depth across donors was assumed in presence/absence analyses, although this assumption may not hold. This cohort had only TCR beta chains sequenced, and the lack of alpha or paired-chain data limited which features could be detected. In a later analysis, HLA-associated TCR beta chains were found to be more clonally expanded and to have lower generation probabilities than equally common non-associated chains. The study listed 164 TCR beta chains as associated with cytomegalovirus. Because HLA typing was missing for some donors at each locus, association tests included only the typed subset. The 87-base-pair reads could not distinguish some IMGT-functional V segments, including TRBV6-2 and TRBV6-3, so those segments were excluded. According to a later analysis, parvovirus B19, influenza, CMV and Epstein-Barr virus appeared linked to several top co-occurrence clusters.

The germline V gene provides CDR1 SGHAT and CDR2 FQNNGV. V loses 0 bases, J loses 6 bases, and the germline ends lie 9 bases apart. The CDR3 contains 14 residues, cysteine and phenylalanine counted. Only the CDR3 part of the read is kept: 42 bases, read in frame from the first base. Note on this clone: It lacks a known antigen. No base qualities exist here, and no much larger clone lies one base off it.

Library construction relied on the immunoSEQ multiplex PCR assay. The multiplex PCR relied on a mix of 60 forward primers for TCR Vbeta segments and 13 reverse primers for TCR Jbeta segments. The CDR3 region of rearranged TCR beta genes was amplified from genomic DNA by a multiplex PCR assay. The Illumina HiSeq System was used to sequence the amplified TCR beta libraries as 87-base-pair reads. In the authors' own workflow: A later analysis counted about 80 million unique TCR beta chains across the roughly 700 repertoires, and roughly 10 million of these chains were shared by at least two donors. A nearest-neighbor algorithm error-corrected the raw reads and collapsed the reads into unique sequences, merging closely related sequences to remove PCR and sequencing errors. Alignment of CDR3 sequences to IMGT reference sequences was used to assign V, D and J gene segments. For a sequence to be retained, a match of at least six nucleotides to both a V gene segment and a J gene segment was required. Rearrangements were called productive when the CDR3 lacked stop codons and stayed in frame with V and J; all others were non-productive. CDR3 was defined according to IMGT convention as the region running from the second conserved V-encoded cysteine to the conserved J-encoded phenylalanine. In an earlier analysis of just under 600 of the donors, sequences lacking an unambiguous match to a single V gene segment were excluded. An earlier analysis of several hundred of the donors called V segments functional above 56.7% productive rearrangements and segregating when the between-donor standard deviation exceeded 5%. To diagnose cytomegalovirus status from the catalog of TCR beta chain sequences, a statistical classification framework was built. In a later analysis, TCR nucleotide sequences were compared against IMGT/GENE-DB human TR gene sequences so that V and J genes could be assigned. Using the TCRdist pipeline, a later analysis assigned CDR3 sequences along with most-parsimonious VDJ recombination scenarios. In a later analysis, every TCR beta chain was defined by the combination of its CDR3 amino acid sequence and its V-gene family, and reads without a unique V-gene family were dropped. In a later analysis, some 600 highly shared, low-generation-probability nucleotide sequences were removed to address suspected cross-contamination and a sequencing artifact. In a later analysis, a clonal expansion index was calculated for each public chain from normalized within-repertoire ranks of inferred template counts. Generation probabilities in a later analysis came from a VDJ recombination model fitted to out-of-frame rearrangements, and those results were checked against IGoR. Hypergeometric tests were used in a later analysis to score TCR-TCR, TCR-HLA and TCR-CMV co-occurrence, with a repertoire-size bias correction applied to the TCR pairs. A later analysis estimated false discovery rates by permuting HLA or CMV assignments 20 times. A later analysis grouped co-occurring TCRs with DBSCAN, adding TCRdist sequence similarity when clustering within HLA-allele-positive subsets. Repertoires with fewer than 30,000 or more than 120,000 public chains, plus five repertoires with anomalous nucleotide sharing, were excluded from co-occurrence clustering. TCRdb limited this immuneACCESS table to in-frame rearrangements with V and J called. A share of clones is missing; checked studies link under half to unresolved V genes, and the rest is unexplained. V, J and clone size reflect that table, while D and trimming were determined from the DNA. In all, the sample holds about 94,000 clones, and 76% of those were seen once. Of the sample, roughly 1.5% falls within the top ten clones.

In total, approximately 700 healthy bone marrow donors made up the cohort. At the time of sampling, every cohort member was nominally healthy, though immune exposures that went unrecorded were likely present. The donor tested CMV seronegative and was one of the 352 seronegative cohort members. A peripheral blood sample was collected from each donor, and TCR beta sequencing was performed on peripheral blood mononuclear cells. Genomic DNA extraction from the blood cell samples was performed with the Qiagen DNeasy Blood Extraction Kit. The sample was PBMCs. The rearrangement combines TRBV11-2 with TRBJ2-4; TRBD1 is possibly the D segment (5 matching bases). This clonotype originated in a male donor in good health and CMV-seronegative. The DNA reads TGTGCCAGCAGCTTAGATCAGGGCAGAAACATTCAGTACTTC. Translation gives CASSLDQGRNIQYF.